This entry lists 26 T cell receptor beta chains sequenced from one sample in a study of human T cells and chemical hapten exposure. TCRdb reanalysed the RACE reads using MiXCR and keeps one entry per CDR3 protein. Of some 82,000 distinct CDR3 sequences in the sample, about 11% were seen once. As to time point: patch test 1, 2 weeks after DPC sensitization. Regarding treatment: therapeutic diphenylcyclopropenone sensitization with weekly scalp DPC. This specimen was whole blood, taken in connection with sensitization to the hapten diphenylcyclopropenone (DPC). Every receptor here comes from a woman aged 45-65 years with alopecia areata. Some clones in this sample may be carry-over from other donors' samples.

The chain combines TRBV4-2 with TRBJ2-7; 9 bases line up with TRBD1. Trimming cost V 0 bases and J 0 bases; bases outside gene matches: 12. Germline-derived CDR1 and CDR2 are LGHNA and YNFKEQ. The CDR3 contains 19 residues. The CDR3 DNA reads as TGTGCCAGCAGCCAAGACGTCTCCGAACAGGGGGCGAGCTCCTACGAGCAGTACTTC. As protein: CASSQDVSEQGASSYEQYF.

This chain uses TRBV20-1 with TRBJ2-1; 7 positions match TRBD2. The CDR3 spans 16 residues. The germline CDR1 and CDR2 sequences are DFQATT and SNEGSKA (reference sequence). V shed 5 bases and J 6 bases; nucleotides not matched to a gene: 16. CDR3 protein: CSADSSLAVAVNEQFF. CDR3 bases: TGCAGTGCTGATAGTAGCCTAGCGGTTGCGGTCAATGAGCAGTTCTTC.

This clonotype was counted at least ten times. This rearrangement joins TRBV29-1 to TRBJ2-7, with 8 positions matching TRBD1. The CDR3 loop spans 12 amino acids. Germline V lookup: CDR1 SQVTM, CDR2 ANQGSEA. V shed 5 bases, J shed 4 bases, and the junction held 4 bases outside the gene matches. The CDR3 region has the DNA TGCAGCGTTAGACAGGGGACATACGAGCAGTACTTC. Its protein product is CSVRQGTYEQYF.

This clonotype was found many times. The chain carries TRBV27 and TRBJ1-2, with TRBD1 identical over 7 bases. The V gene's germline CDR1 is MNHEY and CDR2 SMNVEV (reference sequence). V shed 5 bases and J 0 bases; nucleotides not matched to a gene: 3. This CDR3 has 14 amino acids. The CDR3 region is CASSRGTANYGYTF. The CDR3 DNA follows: TGTGCCAGCAGTAGAGGGACAGCTAACTATGGCTACACCTTC.

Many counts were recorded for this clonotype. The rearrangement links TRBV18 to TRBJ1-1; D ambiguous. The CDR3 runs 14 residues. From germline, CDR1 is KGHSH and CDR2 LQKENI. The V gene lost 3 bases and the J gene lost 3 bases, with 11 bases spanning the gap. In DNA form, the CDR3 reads TGTGCCAGCTCACCGTACCTGAGTTACACTGAAGCTTTCTTT. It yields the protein CASSPYLSYTEAFF.

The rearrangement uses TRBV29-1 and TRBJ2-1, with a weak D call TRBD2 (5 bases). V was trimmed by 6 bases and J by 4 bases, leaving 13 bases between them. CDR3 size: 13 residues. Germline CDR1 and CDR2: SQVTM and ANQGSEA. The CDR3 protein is CSVKTDSYNEQFF. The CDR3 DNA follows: TGCAGCGTCAAAACGGACTCATACAATGAGCAGTTCTTC.

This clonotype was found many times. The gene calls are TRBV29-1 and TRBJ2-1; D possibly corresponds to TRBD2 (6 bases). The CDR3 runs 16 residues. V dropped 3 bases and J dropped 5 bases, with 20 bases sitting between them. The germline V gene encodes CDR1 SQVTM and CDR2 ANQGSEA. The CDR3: CSVENLVAEENNEQFF. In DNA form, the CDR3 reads TGCAGCGTTGAGAACCTTGTAGCGGAGGAGAACAATGAGCAGTTCTTC.

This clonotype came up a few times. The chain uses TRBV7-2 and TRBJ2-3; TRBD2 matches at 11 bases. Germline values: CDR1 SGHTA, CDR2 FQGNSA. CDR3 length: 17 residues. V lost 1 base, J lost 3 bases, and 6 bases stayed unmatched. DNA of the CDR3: TGTGCCAGCAGCTTAGATCGGGCTAGCGGGAGGACAGATACGCAGTATTTT. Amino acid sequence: CASSLDRASGRTDTQYF.

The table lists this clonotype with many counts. The CDR3 region is CSVERGNYGYTF. The CDR3 DNA reads as TGCAGCGTTGAAAGGGGGAATTATGGCTACACCTTC. The chain joins TRBV29-1 to TRBJ1-2; perhaps TRBD1 as D (6 bases). With 2 bases removed from V and 5 bases from J, the gap between germline ends came to 9 bases. CDR1 and CDR2 (germline): SQVTM, ANQGSEA. There are 12 residues in the CDR3.

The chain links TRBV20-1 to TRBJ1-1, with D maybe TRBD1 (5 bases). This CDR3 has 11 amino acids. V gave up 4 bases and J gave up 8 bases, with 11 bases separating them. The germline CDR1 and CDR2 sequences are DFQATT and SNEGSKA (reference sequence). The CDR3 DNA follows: TGCAGTGCTACGGGACGGGCAGAAGCTTTCTTT. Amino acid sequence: CSATGRAEAFF.

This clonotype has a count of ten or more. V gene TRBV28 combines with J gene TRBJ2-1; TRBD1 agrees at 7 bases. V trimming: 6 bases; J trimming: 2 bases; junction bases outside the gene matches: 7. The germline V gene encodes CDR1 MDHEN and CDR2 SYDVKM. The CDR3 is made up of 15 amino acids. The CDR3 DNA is TGTGCCAGCAGCATAACAGGGGCACCCTACAATGAGCAGTTCTTC. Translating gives CASSITGAPYNEQFF.

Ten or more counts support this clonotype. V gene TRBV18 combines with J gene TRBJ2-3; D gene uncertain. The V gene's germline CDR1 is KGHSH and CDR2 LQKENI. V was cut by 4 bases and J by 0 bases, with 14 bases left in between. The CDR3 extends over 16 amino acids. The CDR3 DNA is TGTGCCAGCTCACTTCAACATCCTTTAAGCACAGATACGCAGTATTTT. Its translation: CASSLQHPLSTDTQYF.

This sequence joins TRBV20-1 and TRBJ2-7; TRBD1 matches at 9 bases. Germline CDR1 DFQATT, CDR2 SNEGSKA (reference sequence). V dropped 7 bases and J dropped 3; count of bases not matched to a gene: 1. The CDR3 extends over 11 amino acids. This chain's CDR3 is CSVDRGYEQYF. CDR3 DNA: TGCAGTGTGGACAGGGGCTACGAGCAGTACTTC.

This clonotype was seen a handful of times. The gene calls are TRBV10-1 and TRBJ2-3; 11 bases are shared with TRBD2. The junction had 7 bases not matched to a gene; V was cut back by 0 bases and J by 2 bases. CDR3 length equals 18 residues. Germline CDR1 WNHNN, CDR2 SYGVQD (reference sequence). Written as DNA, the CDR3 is TGCGCCAGCAGTGAGTCGATAGCGGGAGGGCCAAACACAGATACGCAGTATTTT. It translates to CASSESIAGGPNTDTQYF.

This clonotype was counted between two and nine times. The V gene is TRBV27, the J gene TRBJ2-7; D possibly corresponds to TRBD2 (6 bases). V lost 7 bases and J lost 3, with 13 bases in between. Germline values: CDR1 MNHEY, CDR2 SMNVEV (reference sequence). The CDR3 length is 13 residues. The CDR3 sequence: CASNSRDSYEQYF. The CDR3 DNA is TGTGCCAGCAACTCGCGGGATAGCTACGAGCAGTACTTC.

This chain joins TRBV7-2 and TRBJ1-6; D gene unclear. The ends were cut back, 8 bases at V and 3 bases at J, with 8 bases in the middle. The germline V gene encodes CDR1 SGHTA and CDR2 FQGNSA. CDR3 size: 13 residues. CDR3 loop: CASLGIYNSPLHF. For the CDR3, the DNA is TGTGCCAGCCTTGGAATCTATAATTCACCCCTCCACTTT.

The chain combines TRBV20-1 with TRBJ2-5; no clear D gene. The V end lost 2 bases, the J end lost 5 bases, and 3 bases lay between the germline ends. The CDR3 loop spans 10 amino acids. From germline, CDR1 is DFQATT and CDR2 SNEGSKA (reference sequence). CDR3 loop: CSARYETQYF. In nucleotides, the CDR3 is TGCAGTGCTAGATACGAGACCCAGTACTTC.

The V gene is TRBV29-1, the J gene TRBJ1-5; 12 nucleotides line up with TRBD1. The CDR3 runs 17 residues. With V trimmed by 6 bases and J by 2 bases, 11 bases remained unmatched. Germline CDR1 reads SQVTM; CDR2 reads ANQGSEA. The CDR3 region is CSVEWDRGQRGNQPQHF. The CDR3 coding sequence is TGCAGCGTAGAGTGGGACAGGGGGCAACGGGGCAATCAGCCCCAGCATTTT. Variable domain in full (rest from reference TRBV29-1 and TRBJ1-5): SAVISQKPSRDICQRGTSLTIQCQVDSQVTMMFWYRQQPGQSLTLIATANQGSEATYESGFVIDKFPISRPNLTFSTLTVSNMSPEDSSIYLCSVEWDRGQRGNQPQHFGDGTRLSIL.

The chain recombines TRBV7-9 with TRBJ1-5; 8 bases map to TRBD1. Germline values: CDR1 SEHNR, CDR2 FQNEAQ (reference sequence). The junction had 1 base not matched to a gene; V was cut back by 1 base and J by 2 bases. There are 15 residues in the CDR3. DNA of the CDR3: TGTGCCAGCAGCTTAGAGACAGGGGGCAATCAGCCCCAGCATTTT. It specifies CASSLETGGNQPQHF.

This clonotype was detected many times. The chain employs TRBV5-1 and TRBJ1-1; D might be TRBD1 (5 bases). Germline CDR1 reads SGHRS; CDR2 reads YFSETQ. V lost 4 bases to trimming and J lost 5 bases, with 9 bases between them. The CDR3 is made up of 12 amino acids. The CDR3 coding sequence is TGCGCCAGCAGCGTAGAGGGGACTGAAGCTTTCTTT. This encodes CASSVEGTEAFF.

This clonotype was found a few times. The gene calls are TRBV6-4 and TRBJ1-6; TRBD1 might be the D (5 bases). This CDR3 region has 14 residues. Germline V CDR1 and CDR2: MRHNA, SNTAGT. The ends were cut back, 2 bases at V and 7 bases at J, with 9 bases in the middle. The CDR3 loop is CASSDRGWNSPLHF. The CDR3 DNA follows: TGTGCCAGCAGTGACCGGGGGTGGAATTCACCCCTCCACTTT.

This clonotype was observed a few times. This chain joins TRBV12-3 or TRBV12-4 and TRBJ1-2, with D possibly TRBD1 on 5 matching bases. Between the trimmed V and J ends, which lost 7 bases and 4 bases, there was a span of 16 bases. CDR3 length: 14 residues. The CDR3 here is CASTLAGGGYGYTF. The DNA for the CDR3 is TGTGCCAGCACCCTCGCCGGTGGGGGCTATGGCTACACCTTC.

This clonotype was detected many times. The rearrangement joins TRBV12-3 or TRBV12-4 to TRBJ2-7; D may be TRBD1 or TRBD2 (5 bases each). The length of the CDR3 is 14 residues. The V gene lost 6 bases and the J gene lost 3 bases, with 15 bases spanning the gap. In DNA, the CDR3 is TGTGCCAGCAGGCAGACCGGGACCGGCTACGAGCAGTACTTC. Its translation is CASRQTGTGYEQYF.

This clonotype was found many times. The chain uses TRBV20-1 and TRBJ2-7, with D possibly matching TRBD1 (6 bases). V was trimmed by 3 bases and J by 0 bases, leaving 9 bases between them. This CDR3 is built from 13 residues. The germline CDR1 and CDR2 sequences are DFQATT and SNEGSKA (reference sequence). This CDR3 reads CSARTGLSYEQYF. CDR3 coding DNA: TGCAGTGCTAGGACAGGCCTCTCCTACGAGCAGTACTTC.

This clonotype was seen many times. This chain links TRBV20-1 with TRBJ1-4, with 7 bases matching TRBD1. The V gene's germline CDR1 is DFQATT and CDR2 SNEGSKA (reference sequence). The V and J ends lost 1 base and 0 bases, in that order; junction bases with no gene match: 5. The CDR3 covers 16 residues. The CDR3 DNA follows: TGCAGTGCTAGAGGACAGGGTGCGGCAACTAATGAAAAACTGTTTTTT. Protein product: CSARGQGAATNEKLFF.

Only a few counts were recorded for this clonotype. Here the CDR3 reads CASSQDVSFGDVELFF. CDR3 nucleotides: TGCGCCAGCAGCCAAGATGTCAGCTTTGGAGACGTGGAACTGTTTTTT. The J gene is TRBJ1-4, the V gene TRBV4-3; D not resolved. This CDR3 region has 16 residues. V gave up 0 bases and J gave up 12 bases, with 20 bases separating them. The germline CDR1 and CDR2 sequences are LGHNA and YSLEER.